The 6 T cell receptor beta chains listed next were all sequenced from one sample in a study of blood T cell repertoires in COVID-19. The protocol was immunoSEQ multiplex PCR, while the TCRdb copy is restricted to in-frame clones and leaves out a portion. The table shows 54,000 or so clones, with about 90% occurring only once. Sequencing input: peripheral blood. Source of these receptors: a human donor in a cohort sampled during active COVID-19.

The chain links TRBV29-1 to TRBJ2-5; maybe TRBD1 (6 bases). The V gene lost 8 bases and the J gene lost 4 bases, with 20 bases spanning the gap. CDR3 length equals 14 residues. Germline V gene sequence: CDR1 SQVTM, CDR2 ANQGSEA. This chain's CDR3 is CSSGWGSRGETQYF. DNA of the CDR3: TGCAGCTCCGGATGGGGTAGCAGGGGAGAGACCCAGTACTTC.

This rearrangement joins TRBV7-6 to TRBJ2-3, with 7 nucleotides matching TRBD2. Trimming at V came to 5 bases and at J to 5 bases, leaving 7 bases not matched to a gene. The CDR3 sequence is 14 residues long. Germline V CDR1 and CDR2: SGHVS, FNYEAQ. The CDR3 loop reads CASSHPWTRDTQYF. CDR3 DNA sequence: TGTGCCAGCAGCCACCCTTGGACTAGAGATACGCAGTATTTT.

The chain combines TRBV3-1 (or the pseudogene TRBV3-2) with TRBJ2-2, with 9 bases aligning to TRBD2. J lost 5 bases, V lost 1 base, and 8 bases had no gene match. The germline V gene encodes CDR1 LGHDT and CDR2 YNNKEL (reference sequence). CDR3 length: 17 residues. This chain's CDR3 is CASSQVVLAGFTGELFF. The CDR3 coding sequence is TGTGCCAGCAGCCAAGTTGTTCTAGCGGGATTTACCGGGGAGCTGTTTTTT.

This chain connects TRBV18 to TRBJ1-1; a weak D match, TRBD1 (5 bases). Looked up from germline, CDR1 is KGHSH and CDR2 is LQKENI. V lost 3 bases and J lost 5, with 16 bases in between. The length of the CDR3 is 15 residues. The CDR3: CASSPLRGTGTEAFF. CDR3 sequence (DNA): TGTGCCAGCTCACCGCTACGCGGGACGGGGACTGAAGCTTTCTTT.

This sequence joins TRBV6-5 and TRBJ1-5; D unresolved. CDR1 is MNHEY and CDR2 is SVGAGI in the germline V gene. The V end was cut by 6 bases, the J end by 5 bases, with 14 bases between. The CDR3 extends over 14 amino acids. As DNA, the CDR3 is TGTGCCAGCAGGCCCCTCGAGCATGATCAGCCCCAGCATTTT. Protein product: CASRPLEHDQPQHF.

J is TRBJ1-4 and V is TRBV7-8, with TRBD1 matching 8 bases. The CDR3 extends over 13 amino acids. From germline, CDR1 is SGHVS and CDR2 FQNEAQ. V lost 8 bases to trimming and J lost 3 bases; unmatched junction nucleotides: 2. The CDR3 DNA is TGTGCCAGCCAGGGGGCAGCTAATGAAAAACTGTTTTTT. Amino acid sequence: CASQGAANEKLFF.